Shown below are 9 T cell receptor beta chains from a single sample sequenced in a study of blood T cell repertoires in COVID-19. Sequencing was performed with immunoSEQ multiplex PCR; in TCRdb, only in-frame clones are kept and a portion is missing. The data show a few hundred thousand clones, about 87% seen once. Source material: PBMCs or T cells enriched from blood (not recorded which). Receptors were obtained from a woman in her forties or fifties who had recovered from COVID-19.

The rearrangement links TRBV12-5 to TRBJ2-2; TRBD2 matches at 8 bases. In germline, CDR1 is LGHNT, CDR2 FRNRAP. This CDR3 region has 19 residues. V lost 1 base, J lost 3 bases, and 13 bases stayed unmatched. The CDR3: CASGLGEKLGLEDTGELFF. CDR3 DNA sequence: TGTGCTAGTGGTTTGGGGGAAAAGTTGGGACTAGAAGACACCGGGGAGCTGTTTTTT.

V gene TRBV6-5 combines with J gene TRBJ1-6; D call uncertain. This CDR3 comprises 13 residues. V was clipped by 11 bases and J by 3 bases, with 11 bases between them. The germline CDR1 and CDR2 sequences are MNHEY and SVGAGI. In DNA, the CDR3 is TGTGCCGGACGGGATTACTATAATTCACCCCTCCACTTT. The encoded protein is CAGRDYYNSPLHF.

This chain joins TRBV28 and TRBJ1-4; D perhaps matches TRBD1 (6 bases). V lost 7 bases and J 10 bases, leaving 22 bases between the germline ends. Germline V gene sequence: CDR1 MDHEN, CDR2 SYDVKM. The CDR3 covers 15 residues. CDR3 amino acids: CASTRQALRDGKLFF. The DNA of the CDR3 is TGTGCCAGCACTAGACAGGCCTTGAGGGATGGAAAACTGTTTTTT.

Only one count was recorded for this clone. The V gene is TRBV20-1, the J gene TRBJ1-5; the match to TRBD1 covers 9 bases. V was clipped by 3 bases and J by 2 bases; unmatched bases: 2. This CDR3 has 14 residues. Germline V gives CDR1 DFQATT, CDR2 SNEGSKA (reference sequence). The CDR3 sequence: CSASRTGGNQPQHF. CDR3 in DNA: TGCAGTGCTAGTCGGACAGGGGGCAATCAGCCCCAGCATTTT.

The V and J genes are TRBV7-2 and TRBJ1-5; 11 nucleotides line up with TRBD1. The CDR3 sequence is 13 residues long. V lost 8 bases and J lost 4; bases outside the gene matches: 1. Per germline, CDR1 SGHTA and CDR2 FQGNSA. The CDR3: CASGQGANQPQHF. In DNA, the CDR3 is TGTGCCAGCGGACAGGGGGCTAATCAGCCCCAGCATTTT.

The rearrangement joins TRBV3-1 (or the pseudogene TRBV3-2) to TRBJ2-1; 10 nucleotides agree with TRBD2. CDR1 LGHDT and CDR2 YNNKEL come from the germline V gene (reference sequence). CDR3 length: 16 residues. V shed 5 bases and J 0 bases; nucleotides not matched to a gene: 4. The CDR3 protein is CASSEAGGGSYNEQFF. CDR3 DNA: TGTGCCAGCAGCGAAGCGGGAGGGGGCTCCTACAATGAGCAGTTCTTC.

This clone was recorded once. This chain connects TRBV11-2 to TRBJ1-2; tentative D call: TRBD1 (6 bases). The germline CDR1 and CDR2 sequences are SGHAT and FQNNGV. This CDR3 region has 15 residues. V was pared by 0 bases and J by 2 bases, with 10 bases between. CDR3 nucleotide sequence: TGTGCCAGCAGCTTAGATTCAGGGGAAAACTATGGCTACACCTTC. It is translated as CASSLDSGENYGYTF.

Here the CDR3 reads CASSRDRAETQYF. CDR3 in DNA: TGTGCCAGCAGCCGGGACAGGGCTGAGACCCAGTACTTC. The chain recombines TRBV7-2 with TRBJ2-5, with 9 bases aligning to TRBD1. Germline V gene lookup returns CDR1 SGHTA and CDR2 FQGNSA. This CDR3 is 13 amino acids long. The J segment lost 5 bases and the V segment lost 5 bases, leaving 3 bases of the junction unmatched.

This chain uses TRBV7-3 with TRBJ1-2, with 10 bases matching TRBD1. Trimming took 6 bases from V and 6 from J; bases not matched to a gene: 10. The germline V gene has CDR1 SGHTA and CDR2 FQGTGA. This CDR3 spans 15 amino acids. In DNA, the CDR3 is TGTGCCAGCAGTCGAACGACAGGGGGCGCGGATGGCTACACCTTC. Translating it yields CASSRTTGGADGYTF.